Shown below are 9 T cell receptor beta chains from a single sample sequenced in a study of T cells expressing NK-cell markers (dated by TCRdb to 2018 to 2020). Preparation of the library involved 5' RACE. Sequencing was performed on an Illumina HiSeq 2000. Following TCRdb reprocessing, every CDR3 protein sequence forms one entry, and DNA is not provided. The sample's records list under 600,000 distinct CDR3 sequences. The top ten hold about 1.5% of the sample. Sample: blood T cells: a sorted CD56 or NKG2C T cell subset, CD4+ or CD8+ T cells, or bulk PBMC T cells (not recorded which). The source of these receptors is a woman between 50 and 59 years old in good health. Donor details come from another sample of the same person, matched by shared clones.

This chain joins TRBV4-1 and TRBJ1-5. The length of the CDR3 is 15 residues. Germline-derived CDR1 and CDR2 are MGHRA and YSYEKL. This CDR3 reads CASSRLQGPNQPQHF.

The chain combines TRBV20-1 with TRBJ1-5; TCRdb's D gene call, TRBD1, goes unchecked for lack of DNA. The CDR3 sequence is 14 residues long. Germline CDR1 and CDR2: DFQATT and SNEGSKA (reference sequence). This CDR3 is CSGRTGGPKQPQHF.

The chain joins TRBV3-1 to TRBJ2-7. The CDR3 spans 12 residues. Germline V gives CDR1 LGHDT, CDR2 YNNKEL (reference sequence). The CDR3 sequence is CASSPSGREQYF.

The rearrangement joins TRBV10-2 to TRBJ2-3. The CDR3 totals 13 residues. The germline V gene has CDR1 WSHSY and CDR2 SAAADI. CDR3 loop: CASSESRISTQYF.

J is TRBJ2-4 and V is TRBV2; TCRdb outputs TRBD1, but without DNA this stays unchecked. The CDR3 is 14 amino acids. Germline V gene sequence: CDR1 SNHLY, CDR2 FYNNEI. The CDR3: CASSDTLAKNIQYF.

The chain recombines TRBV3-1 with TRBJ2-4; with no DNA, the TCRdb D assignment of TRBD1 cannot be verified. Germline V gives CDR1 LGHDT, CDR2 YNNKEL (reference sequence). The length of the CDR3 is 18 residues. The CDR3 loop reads CASSQLPPGQVAKNIQYF.

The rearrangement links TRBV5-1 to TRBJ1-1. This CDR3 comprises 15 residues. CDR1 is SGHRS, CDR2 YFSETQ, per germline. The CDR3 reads CASALLGDPNTEAFF.

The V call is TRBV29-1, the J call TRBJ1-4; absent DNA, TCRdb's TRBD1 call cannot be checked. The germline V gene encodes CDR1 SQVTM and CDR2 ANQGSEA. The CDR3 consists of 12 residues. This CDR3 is CSVARGDEKLFF.

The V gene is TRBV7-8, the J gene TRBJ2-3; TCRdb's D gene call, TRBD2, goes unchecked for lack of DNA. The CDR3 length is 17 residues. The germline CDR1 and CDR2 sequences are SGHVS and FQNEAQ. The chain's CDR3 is CASSLRTSERGADTQYF.